These T cell receptor beta chains were read from a single sample in a study of shared clonotypes between healthy human individuals. The assay was immunoSEQ multiplex PCR, and TCRdb's table has in-frame clones only and misses some. This sample has some 2,100,000 clones, with roughly 95% found just once. Input material: naive CD4+ T cells sorted from blood. These receptors were collected from a man younger than 30 in good health. The CDR3 runs from the conserved cysteine through the conserved F or W. The D gene is left open where the match is weak. Where a row states a size, it is once, few, many or the class of an expanded clone; other rows omit it.

clone_size: .; v_call: TRBV5-1; j_call: TRBJ1-6; d_call: .; cdr3_nt: TGCGCCAGCAGCTTGGAAGGGGCGGATAATTCACCCCTCCACTTT; cdr3_aa: CASSLEGADNSPLHF
clone_size: .; v_call: TRBV11-2; j_call: TRBJ1-1; d_call: .; cdr3_nt: TGTGCCAGCAGCTTAGGGGGTTGGAACACTGAAGCTTTCTTT; cdr3_aa: CASSLGGWNTEAFF
clone_size: .; v_call: TRBV27; j_call: TRBJ2-3; d_call: TRBD1; cdr3_nt: TGTGCCAGCAGTTACGGGACAGGGATCACTAGCACAGATACGCAGTATTTT; cdr3_aa: CASSYGTGITSTDTQYF
clone_size: .; v_call: TRBV18; j_call: TRBJ1-1; d_call: .; cdr3_nt: TGTGCCAGCCAGGGTCCGAACACTGAAGCTTTCTTT; cdr3_aa: CASQGPNTEAFF
clone_size: .; v_call: TRBV5-6; j_call: TRBJ1-6; d_call: .; cdr3_nt: TGTGCCAGCAGCTCTACGGGACTACTCTCCACCCTCCACTTT; cdr3_aa: CASSSTGLLSTLHF
clone_size: once; v_call: TRBV7-9; j_call: TRBJ1-5; d_call: .; cdr3_nt: TGTGCCAGCAGCGGGCACCCGGGGCTCTTGGGCAATCAGCCCCAGCATTTT; cdr3_aa: CASSGHPGLLGNQPQHF
clone_size: .; v_call: TRBV7-9; j_call: TRBJ1-5; d_call: TRBD1; cdr3_nt: TGTGCCAGCAGCCGCCCAGGGGGCGAAATCAATCAGCCCCAGCATTTT; cdr3_aa: CASSRPGGEINQPQHF
clone_size: .; v_call: TRBV5-1; j_call: TRBJ1-6; d_call: .; cdr3_nt: TGCGCCAGCAGCCCTGGACAGTTTAATTCACCCCTCCACTTT; cdr3_aa: CASSPGQFNSPLHF
clone_size: .; v_call: TRBV5-1; j_call: TRBJ1-2; d_call: .; cdr3_nt: TGCGCCAGCAGCTCCCAGATCCTACCTAACTATGGCTACACCTTC; cdr3_aa: CASSSQILPNYGYTF
clone_size: .; v_call: TRBV5-1; j_call: TRBJ1-3; d_call: .; cdr3_nt: TGCGCCAGCAGTTTGGACAGCTCTGGAAACACCATATATTTT; cdr3_aa: CASSLDSSGNTIYF
clone_size: .; v_call: TRBV2; j_call: TRBJ1-5; d_call: .; cdr3_nt: TGTGCCAGCAGTGAAACAGCCCCATCGTCGCCCCAGCATTTT; cdr3_aa: CASSETAPSSPQHF
clone_size: .; v_call: TRBV5-1; j_call: TRBJ1-2; d_call: .; cdr3_nt: TGCGCCAGCAGCTTGCAGGTTAACTATGGCTACACCTTC; cdr3_aa: CASSLQVNYGYTF
clone_size: .; v_call: TRBV9; j_call: TRBJ2-7; d_call: TRBD2; cdr3_nt: TGTGCCAGCAGCGTAGGTGGTGGGACTAGCGGCTACGAGCAGTACTTC; cdr3_aa: CASSVGGGTSGYEQYF
clone_size: .; v_call: TRBV7-2; j_call: TRBJ2-1; d_call: TRBD2; cdr3_nt: TGTGCCAGCAGCCCTACCGGGGGGACCTCCTACAATGAGCAGTTCTTC; cdr3_aa: CASSPTGGTSYNEQFF
clone_size: .; v_call: TRBV11-2; j_call: TRBJ2-3; d_call: .; cdr3_nt: TGTGCCAGCAGCTTAGACAGGTTTGCAGATACGCAGTATTTT; cdr3_aa: CASSLDRFADTQYF
clone_size: .; v_call: TRBV5-1; j_call: TRBJ2-1; d_call: .; cdr3_nt: TGCGCCAGCAGCCTCAGGTTGGGTAGCCTCTCCGATGAGCAGTTCTTC; cdr3_aa: CASSLRLGSLSDEQFF
clone_size: .; v_call: TRBV2; j_call: TRBJ1-4; d_call: .; cdr3_nt: TGTGCCAGCACGGTAGGACAGTTTAATGAAAAACTGTTTTTT; cdr3_aa: CASTVGQFNEKLFF
clone_size: .; v_call: TRBV5-4; j_call: TRBJ2-5; d_call: .; cdr3_nt: TGTGCCAGCAGCTCGGGGCTGCAGGGGACCCAGTACTTC; cdr3_aa: CASSSGLQGTQYF
clone_size: .; v_call: TRBV28; j_call: TRBJ2-5; d_call: .; cdr3_nt: TGTGCCAGCAGTTTTTCGGGGGGCGGCGAGACCCAGTACTTC; cdr3_aa: CASSFSGGGETQYF
clone_size: once; v_call: TRBV7-2; j_call: TRBJ2-7; d_call: .; cdr3_nt: TGTGCCAGCAGCTTAGCGGGGAGTGACTACGAGCAGTACTTC; cdr3_aa: CASSLAGSDYEQYF
clone_size: .; v_call: TRBV2; j_call: TRBJ2-3; d_call: .; cdr3_nt: TGTGCCAGCAGTCAATTAGCGTTTTCCCCAGATACGCAGTATTTT; cdr3_aa: CASSQLAFSPDTQYF
clone_size: once; v_call: TRBV4-3; j_call: TRBJ2-5; d_call: .; cdr3_nt: TGCGCCAGCAGCCAAACAGGGAGGGAGACCCAGTACTTC; cdr3_aa: CASSQTGRETQYF
clone_size: .; v_call: TRBV6-1; j_call: TRBJ2-3; d_call: .; cdr3_nt: TGCCCCCAGGGTCTCACAGATACGCAGTATTTT; cdr3_aa: CPQGLTDTQYF
clone_size: .; v_call: TRBV9; j_call: TRBJ2-7; d_call: TRBD2; cdr3_nt: TGTGCCAGCAGCGTAGAGGTAGATAGCGGGATATACGAGCAGTACTTC; cdr3_aa: CASSVEVDSGIYEQYF
clone_size: .; v_call: TRBV5-4; j_call: TRBJ2-7; d_call: TRBD1; cdr3_nt: TGTGCCAGCAGCTTGGGGACAGGGGTCTCCGAGCAGTACTTC; cdr3_aa: CASSLGTGVSEQYF
clone_size: .; v_call: TRBV30; j_call: TRBJ1-5; d_call: TRBD1; cdr3_nt: TGTGCCTGGAAAAAAGGGACAGGGGGCGAACAGCCCCAGCATTTT; cdr3_aa: CAWKKGTGGEQPQHF
clone_size: .; v_call: TRBV5-1; j_call: TRBJ1-3; d_call: TRBD1; cdr3_nt: TGCGCCAGCAGCTTGGATCTCAGGGGGAACTCTGGAAACACCATATATTTT; cdr3_aa: CASSLDLRGNSGNTIYF
clone_size: .; v_call: TRBV2; j_call: TRBJ2-7; d_call: TRBD2; cdr3_nt: TGTGCCAGCAGGGGACTAGCGGGAGTCAACGAGCAGTACTTC; cdr3_aa: CASRGLAGVNEQYF
clone_size: .; v_call: TRBV25-1; j_call: TRBJ1-2; d_call: .; cdr3_nt: TGTGCCAGCAGCGCTGTACTCGGCCGAGGCTACACCTTC; cdr3_aa: CASSAVLGRGYTF
clone_size: .; v_call: TRBV29-1; j_call: TRBJ2-3; d_call: .; cdr3_nt: TGCAGCGTCGACTATCCCCTATCAGATACGCAGTATTTT; cdr3_aa: CSVDYPLSDTQYF
clone_size: once; v_call: TRBV5-6; j_call: TRBJ2-7; d_call: .; cdr3_nt: TGTGCCAGCAGCCCGGCCTCATCCTCCTACGAGCAGTACTTC; cdr3_aa: CASSPASSSYEQYF
clone_size: .; v_call: TRBV28; j_call: TRBJ1-2; d_call: .; cdr3_nt: TGTGCCAGCAGTACCCCCATGACTGAGAACTATGGCTACACCTTC; cdr3_aa: CASSTPMTENYGYTF
clone_size: .; v_call: TRBV27; j_call: TRBJ2-6; d_call: .; cdr3_nt: TGTGCCAGCAGCTCCTTGGGCGCCGGGGCCAACGTCCTGACTTTC; cdr3_aa: CASSSLGAGANVLTF
clone_size: .; v_call: TRBV10-3; j_call: TRBJ2-1; d_call: TRBD1; cdr3_nt: TGTGCCATCAGGGGACAGGGAACCTACAATGAGCAGTTCTTC; cdr3_aa: CAIRGQGTYNEQFF
clone_size: .; v_call: TRBV5-4; j_call: TRBJ1-4; d_call: TRBD1; cdr3_nt: TGTGCCAGCAGCTTTGACCGACAGGGTAATAATGAAAAACTGTTTTTT; cdr3_aa: CASSFDRQGNNEKLFF
clone_size: .; v_call: TRBV10-2; j_call: TRBJ1-2; d_call: .; cdr3_nt: TGCGCCAGCAGTGCGACTCTCACTAACTATGGCTACACCTTC; cdr3_aa: CASSATLTNYGYTF
clone_size: .; v_call: TRBV5-1; j_call: TRBJ2-2; d_call: .; cdr3_nt: TGCGCCAGCAGCTTGTACGCGGGGACACCCGGGGAGCTGTTTTTT; cdr3_aa: CASSLYAGTPGELFF
clone_size: .; v_call: TRBV29-1; j_call: TRBJ2-1; d_call: TRBD2; cdr3_nt: TGCAGCGTTGATTCTAGCGGGGGGAGCAATGAGCAGTTCTTC; cdr3_aa: CSVDSSGGSNEQFF
clone_size: .; v_call: TRBV19; j_call: TRBJ1-6; d_call: .; cdr3_nt: TGTGCCAGTAGTATAGGGGTGTATGGTAGCAATTCACCCCTCCACTTT; cdr3_aa: CASSIGVYGSNSPLHF
clone_size: .; v_call: TRBV19; j_call: TRBJ1-6; d_call: .; cdr3_nt: TGTGCCAGTAGCCGACATGATAATTCACCCCTCCACTTT; cdr3_aa: CASSRHDNSPLHF
clone_size: few; v_call: TRBV7-2; j_call: TRBJ1-5; d_call: .; cdr3_nt: TGTGCCAGCAGCTTGGATAGCAATCAGCCCCAGCATTTT; cdr3_aa: CASSLDSNQPQHF
clone_size: .; v_call: TRBV11-1; j_call: TRBJ2-7; d_call: .; cdr3_nt: TGTGCCAGCAGCTGGGGACGGAACTCCTACGAGCAGTACTTC; cdr3_aa: CASSWGRNSYEQYF
clone_size: .; v_call: TRBV18; j_call: TRBJ1-2; d_call: .; cdr3_nt: TGTGCCAGCTCACCACGGTTCCAGGGGATGGAGGACTATGGCTACACCTTC; cdr3_aa: CASSPRFQGMEDYGYTF
clone_size: .; v_call: TRBV10-2; j_call: TRBJ2-7; d_call: .; cdr3_nt: TGCGCCAGCAGTGAGCCGCAGGGCCTCCACGAGCAGTACTTC; cdr3_aa: CASSEPQGLHEQYF
clone_size: .; v_call: TRBV28; j_call: TRBJ1-4; d_call: .; cdr3_nt: TGTGCCAGCAGTTTATACTCAACTAATGAAAAACTGTTTTTT; cdr3_aa: CASSLYSTNEKLFF
clone_size: .; v_call: TRBV28; j_call: TRBJ1-5; d_call: .; cdr3_nt: TGTGCCAGCAGTTTCGTACAGCAGGTCCCAAATCAGCCCCAGCATTTT; cdr3_aa: CASSFVQQVPNQPQHF
clone_size: .; v_call: TRBV15; j_call: TRBJ1-2; d_call: .; cdr3_nt: TGTGCCACCAGCAGAGATCATCCAGGGATTGATGGCTACACCTTC; cdr3_aa: CATSRDHPGIDGYTF
clone_size: .; v_call: TRBV5-1; j_call: TRBJ1-6; d_call: .; cdr3_nt: TGCGCCAGCAGCCCAATACACGATGCAAGGGGATCACCCCTCCACTTT; cdr3_aa: CASSPIHDARGSPLHF
clone_size: .; v_call: TRBV18; j_call: TRBJ2-1; d_call: .; cdr3_nt: TGTGCCAGCTCACTTAACAGGGTCAATGAGCAGTTCTTC; cdr3_aa: CASSLNRVNEQFF
clone_size: .; v_call: TRBV6-5; j_call: TRBJ2-7; d_call: .; cdr3_nt: TGTGCCAGCAGTTACGGGGGCGAGCAGTACTTC; cdr3_aa: CASSYGGEQYF
clone_size: .; v_call: TRBV5-4; j_call: TRBJ1-1; d_call: .; cdr3_nt: TGTGCCAGCAGCCGCGCAGGGGCGAACACTGAAGCTTTCTTT; cdr3_aa: CASSRAGANTEAFF
clone_size: .; v_call: TRBV2; j_call: TRBJ1-6; d_call: TRBD1; cdr3_nt: TGTGCCAGCAGCAAATTAACGACAGGGGTGAATTCACCCCTCCACTTT; cdr3_aa: CASSKLTTGVNSPLHF
clone_size: .; v_call: TRBV6-1; j_call: TRBJ2-5; d_call: .; cdr3_nt: TGTGCCAGCAGTGGGGACAGTCGGGGGGCCCAGTACTTC; cdr3_aa: CASSGDSRGAQYF
clone_size: .; v_call: TRBV5-4; j_call: TRBJ2-2; d_call: .; cdr3_nt: TGTGCCAGCAGCTTAGGGGGGAGATCAGGGGAGCTGTTTTTT; cdr3_aa: CASSLGGRSGELFF
clone_size: .; v_call: TRBV27; j_call: TRBJ2-7; d_call: .; cdr3_nt: TGTGCCAGCAGTTCCTCTACAGAGCAGTACTTC; cdr3_aa: CASSSSTEQYF
clone_size: .; v_call: TRBV27; j_call: TRBJ1-1; d_call: TRBD1; cdr3_nt: TGTGCCAGCAGTGCGACAGGGATTCTAGACACTGAAGCTTTCTTT; cdr3_aa: CASSATGILDTEAFF
clone_size: .; v_call: TRBV19; j_call: TRBJ1-2; d_call: .; cdr3_nt: TGTGCCAGTATCGGGGTTGGGGAGCCTAACTATGGCTACACCTTC; cdr3_aa: CASIGVGEPNYGYTF